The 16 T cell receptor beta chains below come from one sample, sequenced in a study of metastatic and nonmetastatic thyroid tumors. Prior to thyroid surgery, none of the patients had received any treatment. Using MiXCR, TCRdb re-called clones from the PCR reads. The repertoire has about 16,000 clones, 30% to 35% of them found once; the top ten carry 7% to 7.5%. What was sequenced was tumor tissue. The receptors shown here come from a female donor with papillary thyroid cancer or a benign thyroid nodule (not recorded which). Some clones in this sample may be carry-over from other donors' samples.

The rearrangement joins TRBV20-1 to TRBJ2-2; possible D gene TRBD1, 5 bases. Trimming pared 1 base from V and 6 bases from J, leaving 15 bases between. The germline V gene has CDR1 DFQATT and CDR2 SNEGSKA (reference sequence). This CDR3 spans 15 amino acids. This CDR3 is CSARVGHTSSGELFF. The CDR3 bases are TGCAGTGCTAGAGTCGGACACACGTCGTCCGGGGAGCTGTTTTTT.

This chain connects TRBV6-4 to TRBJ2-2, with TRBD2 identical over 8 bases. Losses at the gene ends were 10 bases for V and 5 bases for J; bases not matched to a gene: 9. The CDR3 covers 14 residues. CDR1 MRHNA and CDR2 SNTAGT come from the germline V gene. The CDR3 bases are TGTGCCACCTCGGGGGGGGCTGAAACCGGGGAGCTGTTTTTT. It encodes CATSGGAETGELFF.

The CDR3 nucleotides are TGTGCCACCGTAGCGGGAGGAGGCACAGATACGCAGTATTTT. Residues: CATVAGGGTDTQYF. The V call is TRBV6-2 or TRBV6-3, the J call TRBJ2-3, with TRBD2 matching over 10 bases. From germline, CDR1 is MNHEY and CDR2 SVGEGT. The J segment lost 1 base and the V segment lost 10 bases, leaving 5 bases of the junction unmatched. The CDR3 runs 14 residues.

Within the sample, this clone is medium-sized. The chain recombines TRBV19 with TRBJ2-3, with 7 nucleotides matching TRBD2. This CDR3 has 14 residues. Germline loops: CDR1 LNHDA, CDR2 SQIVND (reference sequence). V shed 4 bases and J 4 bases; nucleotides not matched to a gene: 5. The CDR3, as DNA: TGTGCCAGTAGTACCCAGCGGGGCGCAGATACGCAGTATTTT. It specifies CASSTQRGADTQYF.

The CDR3 nucleotides read TGTGCCAGCAGTGAAAACAGGGGGTTGTTGGCTGAAGCTTTCTTT. Its protein is CASSENRGLLAEAFF. This chain uses TRBV6-4 with TRBJ1-1, with TRBD1 identical over 8 bases. Germline V gene data show CDR1 as MRHNA and CDR2 as SNTAGT. The J segment lost 6 bases and the V segment lost 3 bases, leaving 9 bases of the junction unmatched. The CDR3 is 15 amino acids.

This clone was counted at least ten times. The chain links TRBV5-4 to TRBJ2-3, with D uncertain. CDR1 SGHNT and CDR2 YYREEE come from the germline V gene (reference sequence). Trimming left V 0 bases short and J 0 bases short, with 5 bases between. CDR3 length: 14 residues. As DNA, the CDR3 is TGTGCCAGCAGCTTGGGACAAAGCACAGATACGCAGTATTTT. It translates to CASSLGQSTDTQYF.

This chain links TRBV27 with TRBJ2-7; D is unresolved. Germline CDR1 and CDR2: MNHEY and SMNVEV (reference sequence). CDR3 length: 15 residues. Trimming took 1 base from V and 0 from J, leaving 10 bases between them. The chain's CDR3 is CASSLYRGFSYEQYF. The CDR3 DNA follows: TGTGCCAGCAGTTTATACCGCGGATTCTCCTACGAGCAGTACTTC.

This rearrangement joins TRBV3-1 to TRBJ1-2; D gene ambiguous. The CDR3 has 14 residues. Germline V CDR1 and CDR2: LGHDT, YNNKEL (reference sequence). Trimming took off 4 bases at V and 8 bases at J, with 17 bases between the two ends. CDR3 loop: CASSRYDRAGGYTF. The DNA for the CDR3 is TGTGCCAGCAGCCGTTACGATCGGGCGGGAGGCTACACCTTC.

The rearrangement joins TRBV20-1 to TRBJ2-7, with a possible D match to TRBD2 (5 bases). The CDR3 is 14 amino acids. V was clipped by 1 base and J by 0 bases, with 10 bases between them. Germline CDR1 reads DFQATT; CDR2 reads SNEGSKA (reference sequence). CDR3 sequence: CSARVDWSSYEQYF. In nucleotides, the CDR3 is TGCAGTGCTAGAGTGGACTGGAGCTCCTACGAGCAGTACTTC.

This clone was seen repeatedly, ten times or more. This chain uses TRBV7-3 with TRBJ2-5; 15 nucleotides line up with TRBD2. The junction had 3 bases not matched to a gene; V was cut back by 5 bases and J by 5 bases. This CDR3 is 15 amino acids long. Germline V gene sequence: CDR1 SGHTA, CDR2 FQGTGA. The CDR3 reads CASSPGLAGGETQYF. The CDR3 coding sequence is TGTGCCAGCAGCCCAGGACTAGCGGGGGGGGAGACCCAGTACTTC.

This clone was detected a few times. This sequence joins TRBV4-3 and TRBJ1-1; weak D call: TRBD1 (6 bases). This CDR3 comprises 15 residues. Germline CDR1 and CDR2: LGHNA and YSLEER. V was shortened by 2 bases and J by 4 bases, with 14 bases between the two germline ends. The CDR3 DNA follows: TGCGCCAGCAGCCAAAACCCGACAGGTCCCACTGAAGCTTTCTTT. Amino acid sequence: CASSQNPTGPTEAFF.

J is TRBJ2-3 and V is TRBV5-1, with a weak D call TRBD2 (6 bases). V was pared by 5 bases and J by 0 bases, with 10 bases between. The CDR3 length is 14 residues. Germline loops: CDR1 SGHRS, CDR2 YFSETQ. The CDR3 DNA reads TGCGCCAGCAGAGGCGGGACTAGCACAGATACGCAGTATTTT. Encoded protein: CASRGGTSTDTQYF.

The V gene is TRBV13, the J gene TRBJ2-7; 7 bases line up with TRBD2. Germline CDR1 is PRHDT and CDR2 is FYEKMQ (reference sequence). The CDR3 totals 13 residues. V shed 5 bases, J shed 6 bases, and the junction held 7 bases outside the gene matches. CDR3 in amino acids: CASSPGGGGEQYF. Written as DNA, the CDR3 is TGTGCCAGCAGCCCCGGTGGGGGGGGCGAGCAGTACTTC.

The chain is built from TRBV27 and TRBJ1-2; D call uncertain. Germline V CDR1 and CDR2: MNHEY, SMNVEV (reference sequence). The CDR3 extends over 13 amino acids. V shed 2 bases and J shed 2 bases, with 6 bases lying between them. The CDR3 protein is CASSLRENYGYTF. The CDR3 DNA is TGTGCCAGCAGTTTAAGAGAAAACTATGGCTACACCTTC.

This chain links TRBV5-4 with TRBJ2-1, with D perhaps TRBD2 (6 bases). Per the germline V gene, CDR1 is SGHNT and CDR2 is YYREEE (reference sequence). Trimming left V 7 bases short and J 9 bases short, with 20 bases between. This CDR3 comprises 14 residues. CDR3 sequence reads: CASASGTLLFEQFF. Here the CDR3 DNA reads TGTGCCAGCGCTTCCGGGACTCTTTTGTTTGAGCAGTTCTTC.

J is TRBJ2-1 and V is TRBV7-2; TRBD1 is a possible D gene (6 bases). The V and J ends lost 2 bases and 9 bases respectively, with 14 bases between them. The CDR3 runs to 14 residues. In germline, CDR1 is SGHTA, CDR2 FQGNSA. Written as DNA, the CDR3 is TGTGCCAGCAGCTTACCAAACAGGGCCCGTGAGCAGTTCTTC. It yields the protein CASSLPNRAREQFF.